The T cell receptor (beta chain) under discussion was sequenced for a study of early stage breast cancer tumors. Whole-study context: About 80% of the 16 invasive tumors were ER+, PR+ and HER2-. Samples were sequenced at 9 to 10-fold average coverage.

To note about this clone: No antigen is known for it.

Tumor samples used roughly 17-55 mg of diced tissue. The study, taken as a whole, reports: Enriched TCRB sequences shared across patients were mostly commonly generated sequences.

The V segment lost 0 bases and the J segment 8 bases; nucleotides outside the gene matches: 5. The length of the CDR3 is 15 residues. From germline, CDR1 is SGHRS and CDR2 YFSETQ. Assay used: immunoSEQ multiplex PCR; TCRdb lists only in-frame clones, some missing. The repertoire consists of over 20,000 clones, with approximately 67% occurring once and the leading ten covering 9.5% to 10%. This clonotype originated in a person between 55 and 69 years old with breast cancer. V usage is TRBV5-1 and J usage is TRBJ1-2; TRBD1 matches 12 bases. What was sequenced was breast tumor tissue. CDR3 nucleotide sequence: TGCGCCAGCAGCTTGGAGGGACAGGGGGCCGGAGGCTACACCTTC. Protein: CASSLEGQGAGGYTF.